The 5 T cell receptor beta chains listed next were all sequenced from one sample in a study of T-cell reconstitution after alpha-beta-depleted transplantation in children. Unique molecular identifiers were incorporated when the TCRbeta library was constructed. MiXCR was run by TCRdb on the PCR reads, yielding one entry per CDR3 protein. The table shows 500,000 or so distinct CDR3 sequences, with roughly 10% occurring only once. The starting material was PBMCs, mostly from graft donor cells, obtained 180 days after TCRalphabeta/CD19-depleted stem cell transplant. The receptor set was obtained from a female patient aged 2-9 years who had a stem cell transplant for aplastic anemia, so the T cells may come from the graft donor.

The chain carries TRBV11-2 and TRBJ2-1, with TRBD2 identical over 8 bases. The CDR3 extends over 16 amino acids. The V gene end was trimmed by 5 bases and the J gene end by 4 bases; junction bases not matched to a gene: 10. The germline gives CDR1 SGHAT, CDR2 FQNNGV. Here the CDR3 reads CASSRSGSLYYNEQFF. The CDR3, as DNA: TGTGCCAGCAGCAGAAGCGGGAGCCTTTATTACAATGAGCAGTTCTTC.

In this sample, this clonotype turned up a few times. This rearrangement joins TRBV20-1 to TRBJ2-2, with 8 bases identical to TRBD1. Germline V CDR1 and CDR2: DFQATT, SNEGSKA (reference sequence). After removal of 5 bases from V and 6 bases from J, the junction contained 11 bases not matched to a gene. The CDR3 runs 15 residues. The CDR3 nucleotides read TGCAGTGCTCTAAAAGGGCAGGGGGCCTCCGGGGAGCTGTTTTTT. Its protein product is CSALKGQGASGELFF.

This clonotype has at least ten counts. CDR3 amino acids: CASRGWEGRNEQFF. The CDR3 DNA reads TGTGCCAGCAGGGGGTGGGAGGGCCGCAATGAGCAGTTCTTC. The J gene is TRBJ2-1, the V gene TRBV12-3 or TRBV12-4; 7 bases line up with TRBD2. The CDR3 length is 14 residues. V was clipped by 6 bases and J by 6 bases; unmatched bases: 8.

This clonotype was observed a few times. The chain has TRBV7-9 and TRBJ1-2; 8 nucleotides match TRBD1. From germline, CDR1 is SEHNR and CDR2 FQNEAQ (reference sequence). V trimming: 6 bases; J trimming: 2 bases; junction bases outside the gene matches: 2. There are 13 residues in the CDR3. The CDR3 nucleotides read TGTGCCAGCAGAAGACAGGGGAACTATGGCTACACCTTC. Translation: CASRRQGNYGYTF.

The rearrangement joins TRBV21-1 to TRBJ2-1. TRBV21-1 is described as a pseudogene. The CDR3 runs to 13 residues. The CDR3 sequence is CASSKGGKNEQFF. In nucleotides, the CDR3 is TGTGCCAGCAGCAAAGGCGGAAAGAATGAGCAGTTCTTC.